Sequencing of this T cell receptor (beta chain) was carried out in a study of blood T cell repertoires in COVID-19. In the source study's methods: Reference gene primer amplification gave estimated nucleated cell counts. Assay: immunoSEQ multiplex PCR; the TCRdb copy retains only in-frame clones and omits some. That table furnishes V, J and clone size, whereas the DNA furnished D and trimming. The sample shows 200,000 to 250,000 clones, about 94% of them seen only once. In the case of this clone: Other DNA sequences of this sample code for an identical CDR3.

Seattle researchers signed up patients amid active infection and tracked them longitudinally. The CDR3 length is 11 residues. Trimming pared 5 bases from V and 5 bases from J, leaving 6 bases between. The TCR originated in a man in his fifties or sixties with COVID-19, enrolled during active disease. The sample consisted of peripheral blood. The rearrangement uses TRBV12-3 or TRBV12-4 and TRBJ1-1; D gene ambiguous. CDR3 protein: CASSRGTEAFF. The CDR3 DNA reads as TGTGCCAGCAGTAGAGGGACTGAAGCTTTCTTT.